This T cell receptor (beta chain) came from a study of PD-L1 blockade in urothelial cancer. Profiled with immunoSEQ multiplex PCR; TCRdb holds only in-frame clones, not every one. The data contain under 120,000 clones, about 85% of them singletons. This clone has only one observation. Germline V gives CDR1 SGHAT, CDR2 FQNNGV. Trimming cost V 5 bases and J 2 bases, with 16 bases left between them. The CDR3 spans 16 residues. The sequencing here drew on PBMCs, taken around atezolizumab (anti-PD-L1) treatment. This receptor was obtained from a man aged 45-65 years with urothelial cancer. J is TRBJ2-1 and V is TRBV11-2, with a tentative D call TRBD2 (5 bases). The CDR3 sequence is CASSMRREHAYNEQFF. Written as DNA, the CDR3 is TGTGCCAGCAGCATGCGACGGGAACACGCCTACAATGAGCAGTTCTTC.